The 9 T cell receptor beta chains given below trace back to one sample, sequenced in a study of cytomegalovirus exposure and HLA in healthy donors (dated by TCRdb to the late 2010s). The library relied on the immunoSEQ multiplex PCR assay. A mixture of 60 forward primers for TCR Vbeta segments and 13 reverse primers for TCR Jbeta segments was used in the multiplex PCR. Drawn from immuneACCESS, this table holds only the in-frame rearrangements with V and J called that TCRdb kept. Clones are partly lost; checked studies trace under half to an unresolved V gene and leave the rest unexplained. The sample table shows roughly 150,000 clones, and 80% are seen once. Around 2% of the sample lies in the top ten. Sequencing was performed on PBMCs. The receptors come from a man in his thirties or forties in good health and CMV-seronegative.

The chain combines TRBV28 with TRBJ2-3; 11 bases fit TRBD2. The CDR3 contains 16 residues. V trimming: 5 bases; J trimming: 3 bases; junction bases outside the gene matches: 7. Germline CDR1 is MDHEN and CDR2 is SYDVKM. In DNA form, the CDR3 reads TGTGCCAGCAGTCAAAGACTAGCGGGATCGACAGATACGCAGTATTTT. It is translated as CASSQRLAGSTDTQYF.

The V gene is TRBV5-1, the J gene TRBJ2-7, with D unresolved. With 0 bases removed from V and 2 bases from J, the gap between germline ends came to 6 bases. Germline values: CDR1 SGHRS, CDR2 YFSETQ. CDR3 length: 13 residues. The CDR3 loop reads CASSLDPAYEQYF. The DNA of the CDR3 is TGCGCCAGCAGCTTGGACCCAGCCTACGAGCAGTACTTC.

This clone showed up many times. This rearrangement joins TRBV28 to TRBJ1-5, with 9 bases lining up with TRBD1. Germline V gives CDR1 MDHEN, CDR2 SYDVKM. V shed 5 bases, J shed 5 bases, and the junction held 13 bases outside the gene matches. This CDR3 is built from 17 residues. CDR3 coding DNA: TGTGCCAGCAGTGCAGACCGGGACAGGGTTTCCCATCAGCCCCAGCATTTT. This translates into CASSADRDRVSHQPQHF.

The rearrangement joins TRBV5-4 to TRBJ2-5, with 7 bases lining up with TRBD1. Germline CDR1 SGHNT, CDR2 YYREEE (reference sequence). The CDR3 is made up of 14 amino acids. V lost 4 bases to trimming and J lost 3 bases; unmatched junction nucleotides: 6. Written as DNA, the CDR3 is TGTGCCAGCAGCCCAACCGGGACAGAAGAGACCCAGTACTTC. This sequence encodes CASSPTGTEETQYF.

The chain recombines TRBV9 with TRBJ2-2; D might be TRBD2 (6 bases). Trimming stripped 4 bases from V and 4 bases from J, with 17 bases between. The CDR3 has 16 amino acids. CDR1 and CDR2 (germline): SGDLS, YYNGEE. For the CDR3, the DNA is TGTGCCAGCAGCCCGCGGGCGGGACCGGGCACCGGGGAGCTGTTTTTT. This gives the protein CASSPRAGPGTGELFF. Filled out from reference TRBV9 and TRBJ2-2, the complete variable domain reads DSGVTQTPKHLITATGQRVTLRCSPRSGDLSVYWYQQSLDQGLQFLIQYYNGEERAKGNILERFSAQQFPDLHSELNLSSLELGDSALYFCASSPRAGPGTGELFFGEGSRLTVL.

The chain employs TRBV2 and TRBJ2-6, with no clear D. Germline V gene data show CDR1 as SNHLY and CDR2 as FYNNEI. The CDR3 length is 14 residues. Trimming left V 8 bases short and J 4 bases short, with 12 bases between. CDR3 bases: TGTGCCAGCTCTGCGGAGCGAGGGGCCAACGTCCTGACTTTC. Encoded protein: CASSAERGANVLTF.

The V gene is TRBV21-1, the J gene TRBJ1-1. TRBV21-1 is termed a pseudogene. The CDR3 length is 17 residues. CDR3 sequence reads: CASTTGGDVREDTEAFF. The CDR3 DNA reads as TGTGCCAGCACCACAGGAGGGGATGTGAGGGAGGACACTGAAGCTTTCTTT.

In this sample, this clone turned up many times. The chain employs TRBV7-9 and TRBJ1-2; the D is unclear. The CDR3 consists of 12 residues. Per the germline V gene, CDR1 is SEHNR and CDR2 is FQNEAQ (reference sequence). With 1 base removed from V and 8 bases from J, the gap between germline ends came to 8 bases. CDR3 bases: TGTGCCAGCAGCTTAGGGGCCAGCGGCTACACCTTC. Residues: CASSLGASGYTF.

The chain carries TRBV19 and TRBJ2-7, with 12 bases lining up with TRBD2. V was clipped by 4 bases and J by 5 bases; unmatched bases: 3. Looked up from germline, CDR1 is LNHDA and CDR2 is SQIVND (reference sequence). The CDR3 sequence is 14 residues long. The CDR3 DNA is TGTGCCAGTAGTACACTAGCGGGAGGTGACGAGCAGTACTTC. The encoded protein is CASSTLAGGDEQYF.